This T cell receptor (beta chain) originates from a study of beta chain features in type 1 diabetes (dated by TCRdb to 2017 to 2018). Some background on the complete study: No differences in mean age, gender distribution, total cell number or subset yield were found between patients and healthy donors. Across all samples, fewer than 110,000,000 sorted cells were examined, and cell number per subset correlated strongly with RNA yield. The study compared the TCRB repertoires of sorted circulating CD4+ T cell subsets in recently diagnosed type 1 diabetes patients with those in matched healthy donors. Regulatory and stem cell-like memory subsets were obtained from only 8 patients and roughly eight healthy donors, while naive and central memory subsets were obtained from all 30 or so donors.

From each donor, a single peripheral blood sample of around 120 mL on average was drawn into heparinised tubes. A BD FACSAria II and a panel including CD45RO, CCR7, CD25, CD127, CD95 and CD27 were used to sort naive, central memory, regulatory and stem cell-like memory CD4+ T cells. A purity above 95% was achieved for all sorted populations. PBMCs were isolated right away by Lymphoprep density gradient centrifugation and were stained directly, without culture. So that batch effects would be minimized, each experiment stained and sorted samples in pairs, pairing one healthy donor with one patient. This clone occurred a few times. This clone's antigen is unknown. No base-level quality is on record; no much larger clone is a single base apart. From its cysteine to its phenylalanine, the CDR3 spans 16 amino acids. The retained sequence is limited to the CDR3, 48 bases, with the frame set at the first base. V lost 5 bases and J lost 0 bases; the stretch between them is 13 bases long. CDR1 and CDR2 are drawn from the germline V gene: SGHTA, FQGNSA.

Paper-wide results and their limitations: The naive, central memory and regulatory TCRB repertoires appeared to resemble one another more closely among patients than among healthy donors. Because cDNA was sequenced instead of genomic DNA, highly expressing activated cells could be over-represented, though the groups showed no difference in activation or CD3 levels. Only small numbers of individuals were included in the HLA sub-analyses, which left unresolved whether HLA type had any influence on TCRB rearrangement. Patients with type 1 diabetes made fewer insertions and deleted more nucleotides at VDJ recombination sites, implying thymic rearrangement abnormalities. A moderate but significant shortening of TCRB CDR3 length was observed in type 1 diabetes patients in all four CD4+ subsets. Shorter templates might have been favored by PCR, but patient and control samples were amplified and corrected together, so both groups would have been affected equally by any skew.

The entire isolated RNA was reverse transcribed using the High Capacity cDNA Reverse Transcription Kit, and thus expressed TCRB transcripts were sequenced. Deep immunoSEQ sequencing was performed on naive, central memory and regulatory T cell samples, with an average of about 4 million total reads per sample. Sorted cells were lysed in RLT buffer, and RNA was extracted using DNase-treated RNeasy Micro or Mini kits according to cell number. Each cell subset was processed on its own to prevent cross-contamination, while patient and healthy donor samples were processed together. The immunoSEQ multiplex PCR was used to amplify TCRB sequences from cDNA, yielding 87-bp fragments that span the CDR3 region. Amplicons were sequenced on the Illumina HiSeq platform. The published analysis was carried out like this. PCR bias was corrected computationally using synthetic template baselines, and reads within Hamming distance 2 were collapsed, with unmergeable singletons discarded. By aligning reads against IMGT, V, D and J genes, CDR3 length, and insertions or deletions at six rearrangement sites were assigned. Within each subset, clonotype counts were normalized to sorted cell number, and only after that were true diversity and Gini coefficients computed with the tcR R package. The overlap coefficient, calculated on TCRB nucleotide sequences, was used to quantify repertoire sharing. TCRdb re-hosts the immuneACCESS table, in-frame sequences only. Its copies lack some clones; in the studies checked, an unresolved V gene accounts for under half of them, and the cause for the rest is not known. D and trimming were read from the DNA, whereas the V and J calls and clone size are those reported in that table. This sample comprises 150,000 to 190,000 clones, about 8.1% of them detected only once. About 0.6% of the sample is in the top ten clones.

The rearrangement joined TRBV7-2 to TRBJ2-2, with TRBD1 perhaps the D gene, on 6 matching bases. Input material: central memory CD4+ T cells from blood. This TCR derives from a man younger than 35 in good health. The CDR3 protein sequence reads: CASSAKGVSNTGELFF. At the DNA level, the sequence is TGTGCCAGCAGCGCAAAGGGGGTATCGAACACCGGGGAGCTGTTTTTT.